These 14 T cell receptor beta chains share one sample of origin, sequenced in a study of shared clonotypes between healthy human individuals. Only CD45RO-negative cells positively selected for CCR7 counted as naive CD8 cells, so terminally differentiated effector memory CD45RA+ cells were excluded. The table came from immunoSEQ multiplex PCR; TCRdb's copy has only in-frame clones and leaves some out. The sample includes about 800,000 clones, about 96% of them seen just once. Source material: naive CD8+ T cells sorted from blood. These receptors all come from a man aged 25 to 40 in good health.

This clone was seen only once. CDR3 residues: CASGQLYEQYF. The CDR3 DNA reads TGTGCCAGCGGACAGCTCTACGAGCAGTACTTC. The chain joins TRBV27 to TRBJ2-7; TRBD1 might be the D (6 bases). Trimming pared 8 bases from V and 3 bases from J, leaving 8 bases between. Germline V gene lookup returns CDR1 MNHEY and CDR2 SMNVEV (reference sequence). The CDR3 runs 11 residues.

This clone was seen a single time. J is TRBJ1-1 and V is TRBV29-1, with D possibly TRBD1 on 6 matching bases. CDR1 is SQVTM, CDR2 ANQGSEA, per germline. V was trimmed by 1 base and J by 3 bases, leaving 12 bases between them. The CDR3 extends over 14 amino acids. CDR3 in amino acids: CSVEGSRGDTEAFF. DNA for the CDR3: TGCAGCGTTGAAGGGTCCAGGGGTGACACTGAAGCTTTCTTT.

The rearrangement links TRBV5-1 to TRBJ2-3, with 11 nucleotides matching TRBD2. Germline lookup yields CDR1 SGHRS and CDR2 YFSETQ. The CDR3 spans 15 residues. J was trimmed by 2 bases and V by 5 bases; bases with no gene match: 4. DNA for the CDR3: TGCGCCAGCAGTCAGACTAGCGGGGACACAGATACGCAGTATTTT. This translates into CASSQTSGDTDTQYF.

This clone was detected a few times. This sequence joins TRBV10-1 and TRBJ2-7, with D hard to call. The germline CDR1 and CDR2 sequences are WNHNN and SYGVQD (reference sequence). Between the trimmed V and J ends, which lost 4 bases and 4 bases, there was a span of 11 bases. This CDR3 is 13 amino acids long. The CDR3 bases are TGCGCCAGCAGTGGTGGTCCCCTTTACGAGCAGTACTTC. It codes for CASSGGPLYEQYF.

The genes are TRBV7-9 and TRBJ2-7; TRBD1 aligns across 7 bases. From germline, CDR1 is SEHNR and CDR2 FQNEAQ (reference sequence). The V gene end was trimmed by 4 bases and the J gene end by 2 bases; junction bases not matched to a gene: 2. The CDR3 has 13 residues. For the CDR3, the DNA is TGTGCCAGCAGCTGGGGACAGACCTACGAGCAGTACTTC. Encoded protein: CASSWGQTYEQYF.

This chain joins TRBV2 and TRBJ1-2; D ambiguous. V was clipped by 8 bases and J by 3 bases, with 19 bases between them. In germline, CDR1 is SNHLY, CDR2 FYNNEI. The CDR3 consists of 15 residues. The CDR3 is CASLSRTTGDYGYTF. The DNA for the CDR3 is TGTGCCAGCCTTTCCCGGACCACTGGGGACTATGGCTACACCTTC.

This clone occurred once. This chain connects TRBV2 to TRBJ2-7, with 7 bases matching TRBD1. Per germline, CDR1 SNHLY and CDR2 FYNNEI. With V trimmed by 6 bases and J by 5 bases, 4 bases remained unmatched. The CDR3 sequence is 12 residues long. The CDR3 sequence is CASRDRFDEQYF. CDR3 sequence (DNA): TGTGCCAGCAGGGACAGGTTTGACGAGCAGTACTTC.

CDR3 protein: CASSPQFGTRVNEQFF. In DNA form, the CDR3 reads TGTGCCAGCAGCCCCCAGTTCGGGACTAGGGTCAATGAGCAGTTCTTC. J is TRBJ2-1 and V is TRBV11-3; TRBD2 matches at 8 bases. V lost 5 bases to trimming and J lost 6 bases; unmatched junction nucleotides: 12. CDR3 length: 16 amino acids. CDR1 and CDR2 (germline): SGHNT, YENEEA.

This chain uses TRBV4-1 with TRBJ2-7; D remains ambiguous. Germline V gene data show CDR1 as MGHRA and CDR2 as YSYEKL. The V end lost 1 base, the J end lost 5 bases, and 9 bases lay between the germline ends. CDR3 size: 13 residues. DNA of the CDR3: TGCGCCAGCAGCCAAGTAGATAACGACGAGCAGTACTTC. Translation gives CASSQVDNDEQYF.

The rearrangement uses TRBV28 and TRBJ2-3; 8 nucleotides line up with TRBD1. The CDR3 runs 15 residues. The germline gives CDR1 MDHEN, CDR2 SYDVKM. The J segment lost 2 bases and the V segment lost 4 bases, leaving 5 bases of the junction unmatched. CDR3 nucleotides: TGTGCCAGCAGTTCGACAGGGGATAACACAGATACGCAGTATTTT. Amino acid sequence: CASSSTGDNTDTQYF.

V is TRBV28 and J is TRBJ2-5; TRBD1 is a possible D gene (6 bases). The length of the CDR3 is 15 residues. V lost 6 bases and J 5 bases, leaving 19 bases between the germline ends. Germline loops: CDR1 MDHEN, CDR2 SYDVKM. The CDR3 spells CASRAQGITRETQYF. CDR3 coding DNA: TGTGCCAGCAGAGCTCAGGGGATAACGAGGGAGACCCAGTACTTC.

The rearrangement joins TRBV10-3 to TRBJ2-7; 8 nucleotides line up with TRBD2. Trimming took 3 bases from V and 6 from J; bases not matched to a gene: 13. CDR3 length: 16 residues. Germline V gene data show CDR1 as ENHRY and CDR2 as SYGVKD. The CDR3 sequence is CAISDLASGPMGEQYF. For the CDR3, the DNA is TGTGCCATCAGTGACTTGGCTAGCGGGCCGATGGGCGAGCAGTACTTC.

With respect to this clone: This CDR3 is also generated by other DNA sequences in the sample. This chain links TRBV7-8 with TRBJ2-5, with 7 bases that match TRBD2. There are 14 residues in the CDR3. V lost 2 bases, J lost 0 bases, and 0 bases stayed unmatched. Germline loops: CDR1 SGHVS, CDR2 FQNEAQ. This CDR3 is CASSLLADQETQYF. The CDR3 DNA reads TGTGCCAGCAGCTTACTAGCGGACCAAGAGACCCAGTACTTC.

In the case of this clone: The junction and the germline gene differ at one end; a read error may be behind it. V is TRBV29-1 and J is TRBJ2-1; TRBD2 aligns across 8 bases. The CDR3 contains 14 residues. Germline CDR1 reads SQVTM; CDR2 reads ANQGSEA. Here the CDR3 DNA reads TGCAGCGTCGAAGGGCCAGCGGGAGTGGATGAGCAGTTCTTC. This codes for CSVEGPAGVDEQFF.